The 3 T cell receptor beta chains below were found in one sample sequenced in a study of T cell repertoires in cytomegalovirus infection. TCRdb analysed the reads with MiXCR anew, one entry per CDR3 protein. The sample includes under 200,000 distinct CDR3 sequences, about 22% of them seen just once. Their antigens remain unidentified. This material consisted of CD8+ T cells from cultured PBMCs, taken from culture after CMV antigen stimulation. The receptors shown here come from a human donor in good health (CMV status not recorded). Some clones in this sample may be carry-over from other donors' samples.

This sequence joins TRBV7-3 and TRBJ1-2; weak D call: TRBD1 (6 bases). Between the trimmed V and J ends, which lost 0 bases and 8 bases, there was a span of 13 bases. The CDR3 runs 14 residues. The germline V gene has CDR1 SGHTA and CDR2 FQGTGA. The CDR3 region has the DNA TGTGCCAGCAGCTTAACTGGGGGCGATGAAGGCTACACCTTC. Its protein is CASSLTGGDEGYTF. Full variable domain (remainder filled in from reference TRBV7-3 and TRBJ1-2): GAGVSQTPSNKVTEKGKYVELRCDPISGHTALYWYRQSLGQGPEFLIYFQGTGAADDSGLPNDRFFAVRPEGSVSTLKIQRTERGDSAVYLCASSLTGGDEGYTFGSGTRLTVV.

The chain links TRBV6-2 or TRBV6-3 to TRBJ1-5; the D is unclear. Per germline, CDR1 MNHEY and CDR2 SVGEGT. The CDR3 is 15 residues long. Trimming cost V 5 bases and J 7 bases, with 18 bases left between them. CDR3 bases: TGTGCCAGCAGTACGGCCAATAATGGGATACAGCCCCAGCATTTT. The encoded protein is CASSTANNGIQPQHF.

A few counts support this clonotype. The CDR3, as DNA: TGTGCCAGCACCCTCTTACCGGGACGGTTAGAGACCCAGTACTTC. Its translation: CASTLLPGRLETQYF. The J gene is TRBJ2-5, the V gene TRBV6-5; TRBD1 or TRBD2 may be the D gene (5 bases each). The V gene's germline CDR1 is MNHEY and CDR2 SVGAGI. Trimming stripped 7 bases from V and 4 bases from J, with 19 bases between. CDR3 length: 15 residues.